The clone carrying this T cell receptor (beta chain) was seen at least ten times. Its specificity is not known. These data come from a study of T cells after yellow fever vaccination. This CDR3 has 16 amino acids. V dropped 7 bases and J dropped 2; count of bases not matched to a gene: 11. The germline CDR1 and CDR2 sequences are MRHNA and SNTAGT. General observations from the study: It was a weaker secondary response, yet one that peaked faster, at day 5 versus 15.

TCRdb used MiXCR to reprocess the 5' RACE reads, holding one entry per CDR3 protein. The data contain 610,000 or so distinct CDR3 sequences, roughly 12% of them seen just once; the ten biggest clones take up about 15%. The origin of this receptor is a man aged 30 to 39 who received the YFV17D yellow fever vaccine. The sequences come from PBMCs, collected on the day of the yellow fever booster vaccination. The chain employs TRBV6-4 and TRBJ2-1; 7 bases fit TRBD1. The DNA of the CDR3 is TGTGCCAGCAAGGTGGAAGGGGGCTCAACCTACAATGAGCAGTTCTTC. It specifies CASKVEGGSTYNEQFF.